This entry concerns a single T cell receptor (beta chain). No antigen is known for it. With 0 bases clipped from V and 3 bases from J, the junction kept 10 bases outside the gene matches. Per the germline V gene, CDR1 is MGHRA and CDR2 is YSYEKL. The CDR3 consists of 17 residues. In the authors' methods: ImmunoSEQ supplied junction-only sequences lacking quality scores, so filtering was different. Sequencing was performed with immunoSEQ multiplex PCR; in TCRdb, only in-frame clones are kept and a portion is missing. D and trimming come from the DNA, and the V and J calls and clone size come from that table. The sample has some 1,900,000 clones; about 95% are singletons. The data are from a study of shared clonotypes between healthy human individuals. Study-level findings and limits: Limited genetic and exposure-history diversity came from having few donors. Sampling covered nothing but blood. Tissue TCR repertoires likely differ from those found in blood. Among non-shared clonotypes, generation probabilities were lower than among those shared by all four donors.

The naive CD8 population came from CD45RO-negative cells selected for CCR7, without terminally differentiated effector memory CD45RA+ cells. The J gene is TRBJ2-7, the V gene TRBV4-1; 8 bases are a match to TRBD1. The sequenced material came from naive CD8+ T cells sorted from blood. This clonotype was sampled from a man between 18 and 35 years old in good health. CDR3 nucleotide sequence: TGCGCCAGCAGCCAAGATCCCTTAGGACAGGGCCTCTACGAGCAGTACTTC. Amino acids: CASSQDPLGQGLYEQYF.